The rows below give T cell receptor beta chains drawn from one sample of a study of blood T cells in healthy people across ages. TCRdb reprocessed the 5' RACE reads via MiXCR and lists one record per CDR3 protein. The table includes some 1.6 million distinct CDR3 sequences, 30% to 35% detected once. The sample consisted of blood. These receptors came from a woman in her 30s in good health. The CDR3 runs from the conserved cysteine through the conserved F or W. Expanded clones get a size class; other rows say once, few or many, or leave the size out.

V: TRBV7-3; size: NA; CDR3: CASSDILKAVYGYTF
V: TRBV20-1; size: NA; CDR3: CSAEMGGDTQYF
V: TRBV5-1; size: few; CDR3: CASSPGGTVYGYTF
V: TRBV6-6; size: NA; CDR3: CASSYVTGGEKLFF
V: TRBV7-2; size: few; CDR3: CASSPRTWGEQFF
V: TRBV20-1; size: NA; CDR3: CSASLDSLYYGGIYEQYF
V: TRBV7-9; size: NA; CDR3: CASSTTAGGAGQPQHF
V: TRBV5-1; size: few; CDR3: CASSLDGRLAKNIQYF
V: TRBV6-5; size: NA; CDR3: CASSYAGQGGDEQYF
V: TRBV5-5; size: few; CDR3: CASRLGDRAYEQYF
V: TRBV12-3/TRBV12-4; size: NA; CDR3: CAGSPSVNEQFF